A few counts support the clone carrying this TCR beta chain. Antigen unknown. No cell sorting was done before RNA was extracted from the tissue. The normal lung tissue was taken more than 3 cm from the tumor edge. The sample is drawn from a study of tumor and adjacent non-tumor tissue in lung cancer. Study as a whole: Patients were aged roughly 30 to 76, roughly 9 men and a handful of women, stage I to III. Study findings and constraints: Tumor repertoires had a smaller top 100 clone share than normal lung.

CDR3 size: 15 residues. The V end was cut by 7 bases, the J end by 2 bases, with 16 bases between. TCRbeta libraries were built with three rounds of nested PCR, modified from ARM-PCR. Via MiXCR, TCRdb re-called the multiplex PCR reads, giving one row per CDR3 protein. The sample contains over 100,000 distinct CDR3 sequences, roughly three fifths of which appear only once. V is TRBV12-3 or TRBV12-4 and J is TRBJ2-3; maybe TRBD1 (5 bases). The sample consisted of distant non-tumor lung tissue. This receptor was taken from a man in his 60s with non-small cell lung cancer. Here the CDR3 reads CASKDIGAVTDTQYF. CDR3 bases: TGTGCCAGCAAGGATATTGGGGCGGTCACAGATACGCAGTATTTT.